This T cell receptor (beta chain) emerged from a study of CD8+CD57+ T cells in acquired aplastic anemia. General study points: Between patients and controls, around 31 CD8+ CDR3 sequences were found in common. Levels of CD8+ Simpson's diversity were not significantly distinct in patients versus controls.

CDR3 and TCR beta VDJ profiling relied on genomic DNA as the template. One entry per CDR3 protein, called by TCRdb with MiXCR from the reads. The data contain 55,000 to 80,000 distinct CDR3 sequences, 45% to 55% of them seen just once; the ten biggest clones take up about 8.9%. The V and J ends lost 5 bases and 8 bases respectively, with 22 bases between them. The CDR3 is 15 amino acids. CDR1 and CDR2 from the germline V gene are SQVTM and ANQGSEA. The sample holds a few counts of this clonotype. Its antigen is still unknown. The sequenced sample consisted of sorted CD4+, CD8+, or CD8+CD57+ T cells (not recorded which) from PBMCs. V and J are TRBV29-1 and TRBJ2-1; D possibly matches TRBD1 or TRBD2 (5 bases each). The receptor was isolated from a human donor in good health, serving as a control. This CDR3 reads CSVPVVGTLRDEQFF. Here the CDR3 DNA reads TGCAGCGTTCCCGTGGTAGGGACCCTTAGGGATGAGCAGTTCTTC.